The T cell receptor beta chain under discussion was sequenced for a study of blood T cell repertoires in COVID-19. Overall study context: The United States, Italy and Spain provided the acute and convalescent COVID-19 samples. T cells, B-cell-depleted T cells, or PBMCs supplied cDNA or gDNA.

Sequenced by immunoSEQ multiplex PCR; TCRdb stores in-frame clones only, minus some. This table holds a few hundred thousand clones, approximately 89% found once. Seattle enrolled patients during active infection and tracked them longitudinally. V lost 5 bases to trimming and J lost 8 bases, with 16 bases between them. The V gene's germline CDR1 is SGHAT and CDR2 FQDESV (reference sequence). The CDR3 contains 14 residues. This TCR was recovered from a woman between 65 and 79 years old with COVID-19, enrolled during active disease. The sample comprised peripheral blood. The chain recombines TRBV11-1 with TRBJ2-4; D is perhaps TRBD1 (8 bases). CDR3 nucleotides: TGTGCCAGCAGCCGATACAGGGGGGGAGACATTCAGTACTTC. Residues: CASSRYRGGDIQYF.